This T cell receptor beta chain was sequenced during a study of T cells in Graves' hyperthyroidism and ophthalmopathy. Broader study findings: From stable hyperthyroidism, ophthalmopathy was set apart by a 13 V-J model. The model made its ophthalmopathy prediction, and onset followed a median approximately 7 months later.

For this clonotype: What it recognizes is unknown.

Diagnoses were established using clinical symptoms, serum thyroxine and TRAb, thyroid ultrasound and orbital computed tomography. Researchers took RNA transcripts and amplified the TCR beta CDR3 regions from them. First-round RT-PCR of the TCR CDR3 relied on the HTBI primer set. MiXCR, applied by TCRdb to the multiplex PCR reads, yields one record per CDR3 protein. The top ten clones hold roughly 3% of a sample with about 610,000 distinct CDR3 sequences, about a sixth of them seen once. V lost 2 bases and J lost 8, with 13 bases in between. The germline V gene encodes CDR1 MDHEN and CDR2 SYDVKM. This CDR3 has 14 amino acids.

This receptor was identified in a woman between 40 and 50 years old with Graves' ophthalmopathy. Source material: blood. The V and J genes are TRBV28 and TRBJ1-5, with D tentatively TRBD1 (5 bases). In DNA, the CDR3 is TGTGCCAGCAGTTTAGAAATAGGGGCCGAGCCCCAGCATTTT. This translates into CASSLEIGAEPQHF. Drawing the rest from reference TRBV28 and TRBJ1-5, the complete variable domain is DVKVTQSSRYLVKRTGEKVFLECVQDMDHENMFWYRQDPGLGLRLIYFSYDVKMKEKGDIPEGYSVSREKKERFSLILESASTNQTSMYLCASSLEIGAEPQHFGDGTRLSIL.